These 27 T cell receptor beta chains were sequenced from one sample in a study of blood T cell repertoires in COVID-19. Measured with immunoSEQ multiplex PCR; TCRdb has only the in-frame clones, and not every one. The table lists about 250,000 clones, roughly nine tenths of them singletons. The specimen sequenced was PBMCs or T cells enriched from blood (not recorded which). All receptors come from a woman in her late teens or twenties who had recovered from COVID-19.

V usage is TRBV28 and J usage is TRBJ2-2; 12 bases line up with TRBD2. Losses at the gene ends were 6 bases for V and 2 bases for J; bases not matched to a gene: 4. The germline V gene has CDR1 MDHEN and CDR2 SYDVKM. CDR3 length: 16 amino acids. CDR3: CASSLTSGGNTGELFF. The CDR3 region has the DNA TGTGCCAGCAGCCTGACTAGCGGGGGAAACACCGGGGAGCTGTTTTTT. The variable domain in full, with the rest retrieved from reference TRBV28 and TRBJ2-2, is DVKVTQSSRYLVKRTGEKVFLECVQDMDHENMFWYRQDPGLGLRLIYFSYDVKMKEKGDIPEGYSVSREKKERFSLILESASTNQTSMYLCASSLTSGGNTGELFFGEGSRLTVL.

This rearrangement joins TRBV6-2 or TRBV6-3 to TRBJ2-7, with D tentatively TRBD1 (6 bases). CDR3 length: 11 residues. Per germline, CDR1 MNHEY and CDR2 SVGEGT. Trimming took off 5 bases at V and 8 bases at J, with 10 bases between the two ends. The CDR3 reads CASSQGQQQYF. CDR3 in DNA: TGTGCCAGCAGTCAGGGGCAGCAGCAGTACTTC.

The chain employs TRBV18 and TRBJ2-7, with 9 bases aligning to TRBD1. After removal of 7 bases from V and 2 bases from J, the junction contained 9 bases not matched to a gene. The CDR3 runs to 15 residues. In germline, CDR1 is KGHSH, CDR2 LQKENI. The CDR3 nucleotides read TGTGCCAGCTTTCAACCGGGACAGGGCCCCTACGAGCAGTACTTC. Protein sequence: CASFQPGQGPYEQYF. Full variable domain (missing parts from reference TRBV18 and TRBJ2-7): NAGVMQNPRHLVRRRGQEARLRCSPMKGHSHVYWYRQLPEEGLKFMVYLQKENIIDESGMPKERFSAEFPKEGPSILRIQQVVRGDSAAYFCASFQPGQGPYEQYFGPGTRLTVT.

The chain combines TRBV6-1 with TRBJ2-7; D possibly corresponds to TRBD1 (6 bases). Per the germline V gene, CDR1 is MNHNS and CDR2 is SASEGT. Trimming removed 4 bases from V and 3 bases from J, with 22 bases in between. This CDR3 contains 17 residues. The CDR3 nucleotides are TGTGCCAGCAGTGGACCCGGGACACTCGCCTCCCTCTACGAGCAGTACTTC. Residues: CASSGPGTLASLYEQYF.

This chain uses TRBV4-1 with TRBJ1-1; D remains unclear. V lost 1 base, J lost 1 base, and 7 bases lay in between. This CDR3 region has 14 residues. Germline V CDR1 and CDR2: MGHRA, YSYEKL. CDR3 sequence reads: CASSQAGRNTEAFF. As DNA, the CDR3 is TGCGCCAGCAGCCAAGCCGGGAGGAACACTGAAGCTTTCTTT.

The chain couples TRBV28 to TRBJ1-2; 9 bases align to TRBD1. The CDR3 totals 16 residues. CDR1 is MDHEN, CDR2 SYDVKM, per germline. J was trimmed by 5 bases and V by 6 bases; bases with no gene match: 13. CDR3 nucleotide sequence: TGTGCCAGCAGGGCCTCCGGGACAGGGACTATGTATGGCTACACCTTC. Translation gives CASRASGTGTMYGYTF.

V and J are TRBV19 and TRBJ2-7; D gene uncertain. CDR1 and CDR2 from the germline V gene are LNHDA and SQIVND (reference sequence). The CDR3 totals 15 residues. The V end lost 1 base, the J end lost 0 bases, and 10 bases lay between the germline ends. The CDR3 reads CASSIVQAASYEQYF. CDR3 DNA sequence: TGTGCCAGTAGTATAGTCCAGGCCGCCTCCTACGAGCAGTACTTC.

This clone was seen a handful of times. The rearrangement uses TRBV10-3 and TRBJ2-7, with D possibly TRBD2 on 6 matching bases. Trimming left V 4 bases short and J 3 bases short, with 7 bases between. The CDR3 runs to 12 residues. Germline-derived CDR1 and CDR2 are ENHRY and SYGVKD. CDR3 sequence: CAISVEGYEQYF. The CDR3 region has the DNA TGTGCCATCAGTGTGGAGGGCTACGAGCAGTACTTC.

This sequence joins TRBV9 and TRBJ1-2, with TRBD1 as a possible D gene (6 bases). With 3 bases removed from V and 2 bases from J, the gap between germline ends came to 11 bases. This CDR3 contains 14 residues. Germline CDR1 SGDLS, CDR2 YYNGEE. The CDR3 region is CASSAQGWNYGYTF. CDR3 nucleotide sequence: TGTGCCAGCAGCGCACAGGGTTGGAACTATGGCTACACCTTC.

This chain links TRBV6-5 with TRBJ1-2, with 8 bases aligning to TRBD1. Germline values: CDR1 MNHEY, CDR2 SVGAGI. With V trimmed by 6 bases and J by 7 bases, 10 bases remained unmatched. This CDR3 is 14 amino acids long. The CDR3 region has the DNA TGTGCCAGCAGGGCCGGGACAGGAAGAATTGGCTACACCTTC. This encodes CASRAGTGRIGYTF.

The chain has TRBV3-1 (or the pseudogene TRBV3-2) and TRBJ1-1, with 8 bases fitting TRBD1. Per germline, CDR1 LGHDT and CDR2 YNNKEL (reference sequence). V lost 2 bases to trimming and J lost 8 bases; unmatched junction nucleotides: 1. CDR3 size: 12 residues. CDR3 coding DNA: TGTGCCAGCAGCCAAAGGACAGGGGAAGCTTTCTTT. It codes for CASSQRTGEAFF.

This chain connects TRBV7-2 to TRBJ2-3, with 9 bases that match TRBD1. The CDR3 length is 13 residues. Germline trimming cut 2 bases from V and 14 bases from J; bases unmatched to any gene: 8. The germline gives CDR1 SGHTA, CDR2 FQGNSA. The CDR3 sequence: CASSLRRGQGPYF. The CDR3 nucleotides read TGTGCCAGCAGCTTAAGGAGGGGACAGGGCCCGTATTTT.

The chain uses TRBV18 and TRBJ1-1; D ambiguous. The CDR3 covers 13 residues. V was clipped by 5 bases and J by 2 bases, with 9 bases between them. CDR1 KGHSH and CDR2 LQKENI come from the germline V gene. The CDR3 DNA reads TGTGCCAGCTCATTTGAGGGTAACACTGAAGCTTTCTTT. Its protein product is CASSFEGNTEAFF. Complete variable domain (other parts from reference TRBV18 and TRBJ1-1): NAGVMQNPRHLVRRRGQEARLRCSPMKGHSHVYWYRQLPEEGLKFMVYLQKENIIDESGMPKERFSAEFPKEGPSILRIQQVVRGDSAAYFCASSFEGNTEAFFGQGTRLTVV.

J is TRBJ2-2 and V is TRBV5-1; D unclear. Germline V gene data show CDR1 as SGHRS and CDR2 as YFSETQ. The V and J ends lost 0 bases and 7 bases respectively, with 13 bases between them. The CDR3 contains 15 residues. The CDR3 spells CASSLDMPSIGELFF. The CDR3 DNA sequence: TGCGCCAGCAGCTTGGACATGCCCTCAATCGGGGAGCTGTTTTTT. Full variable domain (outside the CDR3, taken from reference TRBV5-1 and TRBJ2-2): KAGVTQTPRYLIKTRGQQVTLSCSPISGHRSVSWYQQTPGQGLQFLFEYFSETQRNKGNFPGRFSGRQFSNSRSEMNVSTLELGDSALYLCASSLDMPSIGELFFGEGSRLTVL.

The chain joins TRBV6-4 to TRBJ2-7, with 8 positions matching TRBD1. Per the germline V gene, CDR1 is MRHNA and CDR2 is SNTAGT. The V segment lost 2 bases and the J segment 2 bases; nucleotides outside the gene matches: 11. CDR3 length: 17 amino acids. The chain's CDR3 is CASSDHPGQVRTYEQYF. The CDR3 DNA reads TGTGCCAGCAGTGACCATCCGGGACAGGTCAGGACCTACGAGCAGTACTTC.

This chain uses TRBV3-1 (or the pseudogene TRBV3-2) with TRBJ2-5; D remains unclear. Between the trimmed V and J ends, which lost 1 base and 5 bases, there was a span of 5 bases. CDR1 is LGHDT, CDR2 YNNKEL, per germline (reference sequence). The CDR3 length is 12 residues. The CDR3 region is CASSQVRETQYF. In DNA form, the CDR3 reads TGTGCCAGCAGCCAAGTCAGGGAGACCCAGTACTTC.

The V call is TRBV15, the J call TRBJ1-2; perhaps TRBD1 as D (6 bases). CDR1 is LNHNV, CDR2 YYDKDF, per germline (reference sequence). The ends were cut back, 0 bases at V and 3 bases at J, with 14 bases in the middle. This CDR3 contains 16 residues. CDR3 loop: CATSRDHGGLDYGYTF. The CDR3 nucleotides are TGTGCCACCAGCAGAGATCACGGGGGGCTTGACTATGGCTACACCTTC.

V gene TRBV6-5 combines with J gene TRBJ1-2, with TRBD1 as a possible D gene (6 bases). V was cut by 6 bases and J by 1 base, with 9 bases left in between. Germline lookup yields CDR1 MNHEY and CDR2 SVGAGI. The CDR3 loop spans 13 amino acids. CDR3 DNA: TGTGCCAGCAGCTCAGGGGTTAACTATGGCTACACCTTC. Residues: CASSSGVNYGYTF.

The chain couples TRBV2 to TRBJ1-4, with no clear D. With 10 bases removed from V and 7 bases from J, the gap between germline ends came to 16 bases. Germline CDR1 is SNHLY and CDR2 is FYNNEI. The CDR3 contains 13 residues. The CDR3 protein is CATSGLGSEKLFF. CDR3 bases: TGTGCCACCTCCGGACTGGGTAGTGAAAAACTGTTTTTT.

This clone was recorded once. This CDR3 is CASGNPGQRLYGYTF. The DNA for the CDR3 is TGTGCCAGTGGCAACCCCGGACAGAGATTGTATGGCTACACCTTC. V and J are TRBV19 and TRBJ1-2, with D possibly being TRBD1 (6 bases). Germline CDR1 reads LNHDA; CDR2 reads SQIVND (reference sequence). This CDR3 contains 15 residues. V was trimmed by 8 bases and J by 5 bases, leaving 21 bases between them.

This clone has only a few counts. The chain recombines TRBV30 with TRBJ1-1; tentative D call: TRBD1 (5 bases). The CDR3 loop spans 16 amino acids. The V and J ends lost 2 bases and 3 bases respectively, with 19 bases between them. CDR1 and CDR2 from the germline V gene are GTSNPN and SVGIG (reference sequence). The CDR3 DNA follows: TGTGCCTGGAGTCGAGGAAGGGGCCCCTCTCACACTGAAGCTTTCTTT. Residues: CAWSRGRGPSHTEAFF.

J is TRBJ2-3 and V is TRBV5-6; 11 nucleotides align to TRBD2. Per the germline V gene, CDR1 is SGHDT and CDR2 is YYEEEE. There are 18 residues in the CDR3. The V segment lost 3 bases and the J segment 2 bases; nucleotides outside the gene matches: 11. In DNA form, the CDR3 reads TGTGCCAGCAGCTCCCCGGTCCTAGCGGGGGGCCCCACAGATACGCAGTATTTT. Its translation: CASSSPVLAGGPTDTQYF.

J is TRBJ1-1 and V is TRBV29-1; unclear D gene. The CDR3 extends over 12 amino acids. CDR1 and CDR2 (germline): SQVTM, ANQGSEA. Trimming cost V 6 bases and J 2 bases, with 10 bases left between them. The CDR3, as DNA: TGCAGCGTATTGGGCCTTAACACTGAAGCTTTCTTT. Residues: CSVLGLNTEAFF.

The rearrangement links TRBV28 to TRBJ1-1; D is unresolved. V was cut by 2 bases and J by 6 bases, with 19 bases left in between. The CDR3 spans 16 residues. Germline V CDR1 and CDR2: MDHEN, SYDVKM. The CDR3 spells CASSLKSGVGNPEAFF. The CDR3, as DNA: TGTGCCAGCAGTTTAAAGTCTGGAGTCGGAAACCCTGAAGCTTTCTTT.

This chain links TRBV7-9 with TRBJ1-6; 11 bases are a match to TRBD1. The CDR3 covers 15 residues. Germline V lookup: CDR1 SEHNR, CDR2 FQNEAQ (reference sequence). The ends lost 1 base at V and 10 bases at J; junction bases unmatched: 3. CDR3 bases: TGTGCCAGCAGCTTAGGAGGGACAGGGGGGTCACCCCTCCACTTT. Protein product: CASSLGGTGGSPLHF.

The chain carries TRBV5-5 and TRBJ1-2; 7 nucleotides agree with TRBD1. The CDR3 sequence is 14 residues long. Trimming removed 4 bases from V and 4 bases from J; junction bases left unmatched: 7. Looked up from germline, CDR1 is SGHKS and CDR2 is YYEKEE (reference sequence). CDR3 loop: CASSPGQALYGYTF. In DNA form, the CDR3 reads TGTGCCAGCAGCCCAGGACAGGCTCTCTATGGCTACACCTTC.

This chain uses TRBV6-6 with TRBJ1-2; weak D call: TRBD1 (6 bases). The CDR3 consists of 13 residues. CDR1 is MNHNY and CDR2 is SVGAGI in the germline V gene (reference sequence). Trimming left V 2 bases short and J 7 bases short, with 11 bases between. The DNA for the CDR3 is TGTGCCAGCAGTTACGTACAGGGCAGTGGCTACACCTTC. Translation: CASSYVQGSGYTF.